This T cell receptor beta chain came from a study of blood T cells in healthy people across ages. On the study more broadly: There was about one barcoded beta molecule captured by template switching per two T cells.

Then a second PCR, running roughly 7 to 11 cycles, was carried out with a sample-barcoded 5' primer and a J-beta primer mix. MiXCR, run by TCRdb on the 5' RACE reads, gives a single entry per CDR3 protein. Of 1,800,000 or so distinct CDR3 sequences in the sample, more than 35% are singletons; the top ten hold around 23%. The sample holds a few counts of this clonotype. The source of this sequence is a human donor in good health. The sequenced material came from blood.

CDR3 amino acids: CATSRDLTKQETQYF. In nucleotides, the CDR3 is TGTGCCACCAGCAGAGATCTCACTAAGCAAGAGACCCAGTACTTC. The chain carries TRBV15 and TRBJ2-5; D unclear. The germline V gene encodes CDR1 LNHNV and CDR2 YYDKDF (reference sequence). With 0 bases removed from V and 2 bases from J, the gap between germline ends came to 10 bases. The CDR3 has 15 residues.